Listed below are T cell receptor beta chains from one sample, sequenced in a study of cytomegalovirus exposure and HLA in healthy donors. This table comes from immunoSEQ multiplex PCR, and its TCRdb copy is limited to in-frame clones, with some not included. The top ten clones hold 1.5% to 2% of a sample with roughly 190,000 clones, around 87% of them seen once. The specimen was PBMCs. The source is a woman younger than 35 in good health and CMV-seronegative. Each CDR3 is given with its conserved first and last residue. Fields, in order: J gene, D gene, V gene, clone size, CDR3 DNA, CDR3 protein. A D gene is named only where the DNA matches it firmly. Size is stated for part of the rows, as once, few or many counts, or as a class when the clone is expanded.

>TRBJ2-5|TRBD2|TRBV11-2|-
TGTGCCAGCAGCCGCCCGGGACTAGCGGGGAAAGAGACCCAGTACTTC
CASSRPGLAGKETQYF
>TRBJ2-5|TRBD1|TRBV4-1|-
TGCGCCAGCAGCCAAGTGACAGGGGATTGGCCCCCGCAAGAGACCCAGTACTTC
CASSQVTGDWPPQETQYF
>TRBJ2-4|-|TRBV5-6|-
TGTGCCAGCAGCTTGTGGGGGCCGGGGGGCCTCCCAAACATTCAGTACTTC
CASSLWGPGGLPNIQYF
>TRBJ2-1|TRBD2|TRBV19|-
TGTGCCAGTAGTATAGGCGGGACTACCCACAATGAGCAGTTCTTC
CASSIGGTTHNEQFF
>TRBJ1-1|TRBD1|TRBV9|-
TGTGCCAGCAGCGTCGATGCAGGGGGCTACGACACTGAAGCTTTCTTT
CASSVDAGGYDTEAFF
>TRBJ2-3|-|TRBV5-1|once
TGCGCCAGCAGTGACCGACAGACAGATACGCAGTATTTT
CASSDRQTDTQYF
>TRBJ1-4|-|TRBV29-1|-
TGCAGCGCCGCTCAGGGGATCGGAAGAAAACTGTTTTTT
CSAAQGIGRKLFF
>TRBJ2-7|TRBD2|TRBV6-6|-
TGTGCCAGCAGCTTACAGCTAGCGGATCAGGCGGGCGAGCAGTACTTC
CASSLQLADQAGEQYF
>TRBJ2-7|-|TRBV11-2|-
TGTGCCAGCAGCCCCCCTGGACAAGCCTACGAGCAGTACTTC
CASSPPGQAYEQYF
>TRBJ2-5|TRBD1|TRBV7-9|-
TGTGCCAGCAGCTACTGGACAGGGGGGGAAGAGACCCAGTACTTC
CASSYWTGGEETQYF
>TRBJ2-5|TRBD2|TRBV4-2|few
TGTGCCAGCAGCCAATTTTCCGGGACTAGCGGGGGGGGCCAGGAGACCCAGTACTTC
CASSQFSGTSGGGQETQYF
>TRBJ1-2|-|TRBV20-1|-
TGCAGTGCTAGATACAGCTATGGCTACACCTTC
CSARYSYGYTF
>TRBJ1-1|-|TRBV29-1|-
TGCAGCCTGGCTCAGGGAACGAGGGCTTTCTTT
CSLAQGTRAFF
>TRBJ2-1|-|TRBV27|-
TGTGCCAGCAGTTATGGGGGGGCGGGAGAGCAGTTCTTC
CASSYGGAGEQFF
>TRBJ1-2|-|TRBV19|-
TGTGCCAGTAGTACCCCTCAGGAATTTAACTATGGCTACACCTTC
CASSTPQEFNYGYTF
>TRBJ1-3|TRBD1|TRBV15|-
TGTGCCACCAGCCGCAGAACAGGGGTGGACATATATTTT
CATSRRTGVDIYF
>TRBJ1-4|TRBD1|TRBV28|-
TGTGCCAGCAGTCCAGGCGGGACAGGTATTGAAAAACTGTTTTTT
CASSPGGTGIEKLFF
>TRBJ1-2|-|TRBV29-1|-
TGCAGCGCTTCCTCAGGGGTTAACTATGGCTACACCTTC
CSASSGVNYGYTF
>TRBJ1-2|-|TRBV19|-
TGTGCCAGTAGTCTCCTAAAACAGGGAAACTATGGCTACACCTTC
CASSLLKQGNYGYTF
>TRBJ2-7|-|TRBV5-1|-
TGCGCCAGCAGCTTGGGGGTGGCAGGGGTTTCTCAGAACTACGAGCAGTACTTC
CASSLGVAGVSQNYEQYF
>TRBJ2-3|-|TRBV11-3|-
TGTGCCAGCAGCCCCCAAGATACGCAGTATTTT
CASSPQDTQYF
>TRBJ2-3|TRBD2|TRBV11-2|once
TGTGCCAGCAGCCCCTTCCCCGGGACTAGCGGGAGTACAGATACGCAGTATTTT
CASSPFPGTSGSTDTQYF
>TRBJ1-5|-|TRBV5-5|-
TGTGCCAGCAGCCTTGGGGGGGGTAGCAATCAGCCCCAGCATTTT
CASSLGGGSNQPQHF
>TRBJ2-5|-|TRBV10-2|-
TGCGCCAGCGGTGGGGCCTCTTTCCAAGAGACCCAGTACTTC
CASGGASFQETQYF
>TRBJ2-3|TRBD2|TRBV9|-
TGTGCCAGCAGCGAAAGCGGGGCAAACACAGATACGCAGTATTTT
CASSESGANTDTQYF
>TRBJ2-5|-|TRBV30|-
TGTGCCTGGAGTGTACTCCAGGGCCTCCAAGAAGCCCAGTACTTC
CAWSVLQGLQEAQYF
>TRBJ2-7|TRBD1|TRBV5-1|-
TGCGCCAGCAGCTCGGGACAGGGGCACGAGCAGTACTTC
CASSSGQGHEQYF
>TRBJ2-7|TRBD1|TRBV28|few
TGTGCCAGCAGTGCCTCGGGACAGGAGGCCTACGAGCAGTACTTC
CASSASGQEAYEQYF
>TRBJ2-1|TRBD2|TRBV7-9|once
TGTGCCAGCAGTCTAGCGGGAGAGTACAATGAGCAGTTCTTC
CASSLAGEYNEQFF